This record covers a single T cell receptor (beta chain). As yet, its antigen is unknown. The record originates from a study of cytomegalovirus exposure and HLA in healthy donors. Overall study context: The approximately 120 validation repertoires, a later analysis reported, used the same platform as the 600 to 850 repertoires from the first cohort.

TCRdb keeps only in-frame clones here, not all; method: immunoSEQ multiplex PCR. This table holds 85,000 to 120,000 clones, about 87% found once. Study results and caveats: A classifier reportedly called cytomegalovirus status with high sensitivity and specificity.

While the first cohort had 500 to 700 subjects, the donors belonged to the separate validation cohort of over a hundred subjects. The CDR3 has 16 amino acids. Per the germline V gene, CDR1 is SEHNR and CDR2 is FQNEAQ (reference sequence). V trimming: 1 base; J trimming: 11 bases; junction bases outside the gene matches: 12. The TCR sequence derives from a woman under 30 in good health and CMV-seropositive. J is TRBJ1-5 and V is TRBV7-9; 9 nucleotides line up with TRBD1. The specimen sequenced was PBMCs. The CDR3 region is CASSLDRGPLRGTQHF. The CDR3 DNA is TGTGCCAGCAGCTTAGACAGGGGGCCTCTTAGAGGCACCCAGCATTTT.